The 20 T cell receptor beta chains given below trace back to one sample, sequenced in a study of PD-1 blockade in mismatch repair-deficient tumors. Using immunoSEQ multiplex PCR, the repertoire was profiled, and TCRdb retains in-frame clones only, with some absent. The table shows roughly 120,000 clones, with about 88% occurring only once. The specimen was peripheral blood, collected just over 70 weeks after starting pembrolizumab. These receptors were taken from an adult with mismatch repair-deficient cancer.

The J gene is TRBJ1-1, the V gene TRBV29-1; a weak D match, TRBD1 (5 bases). This CDR3 is built from 12 residues. Germline V CDR1 and CDR2: SQVTM, ANQGSEA. The V end was cut by 7 bases, the J end by 4 bases, with 13 bases between. For the CDR3, the DNA is TGCAGCGGCGAAGAGGGGATCACTGAAGCTTTCTTT. Amino acids: CSGEEGITEAFF.

This chain connects TRBV4-1 to TRBJ2-4, with D unresolved. Trimming removed 0 bases from V and 0 bases from J, with 6 bases in between. The CDR3 consists of 15 residues. From germline, CDR1 is MGHRA and CDR2 YSYEKL. The CDR3 DNA reads TGCGCCAGCAGCCAAGATCCTACAGCCAAAAACATTCAGTACTTC. It encodes CASSQDPTAKNIQYF.

V and J are TRBV19 and TRBJ2-2; tentatively, D is TRBD2 (5 bases). The V gene lost 3 bases and the J gene lost 5 bases, with 13 bases spanning the gap. This CDR3 contains 15 residues. CDR1 is LNHDA and CDR2 is SQIVND in the germline V gene (reference sequence). The CDR3 nucleotides are TGTGCCAGTAGTATCGGCAGGAGAGGGACCGGGGAGCTGTTTTTT. This translates into CASSIGRRGTGELFF.

This rearrangement joins TRBV30 to TRBJ1-2, with TRBD1 as a possible D gene (5 bases). Trimming took off 0 bases at V and 3 bases at J, with 8 bases between the two ends. Germline CDR1 and CDR2: GTSNPN and SVGIG (reference sequence). The CDR3 is 13 residues long. CDR3 residues: CAWSVGADYGYTF. DNA of the CDR3: TGTGCCTGGAGTGTTGGGGCAGACTATGGCTACACCTTC. Full variable domain (outside the CDR3, taken from reference TRBV30 and TRBJ1-2): SQTIHQWPATLVQPVGSPLSLECTVEGTSNPNLYWYRQAAGRGLQLLFYSVGIGQISSEVPQNLSASRPQDRQFILSSKKLLLSDSGFYLCAWSVGADYGYTFGSGTRLTVV.

This clone was counted a single time. This CDR3 reads CASSSTSGSTGELFF. The CDR3 nucleotides read TGTGCCAGCAGCTCGACTAGCGGAAGCACCGGGGAGCTGTTTTTT. V and J are TRBV5-5 and TRBJ2-2; 9 bases map to TRBD2. J gave up 4 bases and V 3 bases, and 4 bases lay outside the gene matches. The CDR3 spans 15 residues. Germline lookup yields CDR1 SGHKS and CDR2 YYEKEE (reference sequence).

This chain joins TRBV5-4 and TRBJ2-7; D remains unclear. CDR1 is SGHNT, CDR2 YYREEE, per germline (reference sequence). The CDR3 extends over 14 amino acids. The germline V and J ends were trimmed by 4 bases and 1 base, with 12 bases remaining between them. This CDR3 reads CASSPGWGSYEQYF. Here the CDR3 DNA reads TGTGCCAGCAGCCCCGGTTGGGGTTCCTACGAGCAGTACTTC. The variable domain in full, with the rest retrieved from reference TRBV5-4 and TRBJ2-7, is ETGVTQSPTHLIKTRGQQVTLRCSSQSGHNTVSWYQQALGQGPQFIFQYYREEENGRGNFPPRFSGLQFPNYSSELNVNALELDDSALYLCASSPGWGSYEQYFGPGTRLTVT.

The V call is TRBV7-9, the J call TRBJ2-3, with D perhaps given as TRBD1 or TRBD2 (5 bases each). V shed 2 bases and J shed 2 bases, with 8 bases lying between them. Germline V CDR1 and CDR2: SEHNR, FQNEAQ (reference sequence). The CDR3 length is 14 residues. DNA of the CDR3: TGTGCCAGCAGCTTACAGGGACCCACAGATACGCAGTATTTT. Translated: CASSLQGPTDTQYF.

Turning to this clone: This CDR3 is also generated by other DNA sequences in the sample. The chain combines TRBV19 with TRBJ2-7; 7 bases agree with TRBD1. The J segment lost 4 bases and the V segment lost 5 bases, leaving 8 bases of the junction unmatched. Germline CDR1 LNHDA, CDR2 SQIVND (reference sequence). The CDR3 extends over 14 amino acids. This CDR3 reads CASSPGQGVYEQYF. The CDR3 nucleotides read TGTGCCAGTAGTCCCGGCCAGGGGGTATACGAGCAGTACTTC.

The V and J genes are TRBV4-1 and TRBJ1-5, with D perhaps matching TRBD1 (5 bases). Germline V gene lookup returns CDR1 MGHRA and CDR2 YSYEKL. The CDR3 is 13 amino acids. V lost 0 bases to trimming and J lost 6 bases, with 6 bases between them. The CDR3: CASSQEGTQPQHF. The CDR3 region has the DNA TGCGCCAGCAGCCAAGAGGGGACTCAGCCCCAGCATTTT.

The chain couples TRBV2 to TRBJ2-5, with unresolved D. Trimming left V 6 bases short and J 5 bases short, with 7 bases between. CDR1 is SNHLY, CDR2 FYNNEI, per germline. The CDR3 sequence is 11 residues long. This CDR3 is CASRRAETQYF. CDR3 nucleotide sequence: TGTGCCAGCAGGCGAGCCGAGACCCAGTACTTC.

The V and J genes are TRBV27 and TRBJ2-7; the D call may be TRBD1 or TRBD2 (5 bases each). This CDR3 has 16 residues. V lost 3 bases, J lost 2 bases, and 17 bases lay in between. Germline V gene lookup returns CDR1 MNHEY and CDR2 SMNVEV (reference sequence). DNA for the CDR3: TGTGCCAGCAGTTTTTCCTGGGGGATCCACCCCTACGAGCAGTACTTC. It is translated as CASSFSWGIHPYEQYF.

V is TRBV29-1 and J is TRBJ2-7, with D possibly being TRBD1 (5 bases). Germline V CDR1 and CDR2: SQVTM, ANQGSEA. The CDR3 has 15 amino acids. Trimming cost V 2 bases and J 0 bases, with 14 bases left between them. CDR3 sequence: CSVEFTGSSSYEQYF. As DNA, the CDR3 is TGCAGCGTTGAATTTACAGGATCCAGCTCCTACGAGCAGTACTTC.

The J gene is TRBJ2-1, the V gene TRBV21-1; TRBD2, the D gene given by the table, was not confirmed from the DNA. TRBV21-1 is noted as a pseudogene. This CDR3 comprises 17 residues. Written as DNA, the CDR3 is TGTGCCAGCAGCATTCGGGGACTAGCGGGAGTATTCTATGAGCAGTTCTTC. It codes for CASSIRGLAGVFYEQFF.

The chain recombines TRBV19 with TRBJ2-2; TRBD2 agrees at 14 bases. Germline lookup yields CDR1 LNHDA and CDR2 SQIVND (reference sequence). This CDR3 is built from 17 residues. J gave up 5 bases and V 3 bases, and 5 bases lay outside the gene matches. CDR3 in amino acids: CASSIGLAGGGTGELFF. CDR3 bases: TGTGCCAGTAGTATCGGACTAGCGGGAGGTGGGACCGGGGAGCTGTTTTTT.

The chain couples TRBV11-2 to TRBJ2-3, with TRBD2 matching 8 bases. V lost 2 bases to trimming and J lost 0 bases; unmatched junction nucleotides: 7. The CDR3 is 17 amino acids. Germline CDR1 SGHAT, CDR2 FQNNGV. CDR3 sequence (DNA): TGTGCCAGCAGCTTAAACGGGAGGGCCCCTAGCACAGATACGCAGTATTTT. This gives the protein CASSLNGRAPSTDTQYF.

This clone was counted a single time. CDR3 sequence reads: CASSYTGGAHNEQFF. The CDR3 DNA is TGTGCCAGCAGTTACACGGGAGGTGCCCACAATGAGCAGTTCTTC. V and J are TRBV6-5 and TRBJ2-1; 7 bases map to TRBD2. The germline V gene has CDR1 MNHEY and CDR2 SVGAGI. The CDR3 length is 15 residues. V lost 2 bases to trimming and J lost 5 bases; unmatched junction nucleotides: 6.

The chain uses TRBV27 and TRBJ2-1, with 15 bases aligning to TRBD2. The junction had 9 bases not matched to a gene; V was cut back by 6 bases and J by 3 bases. This CDR3 has 18 amino acids. Germline V lookup: CDR1 MNHEY, CDR2 SMNVEV (reference sequence). CDR3 loop: CASRGMGLAGGIYNEQFF. The CDR3 DNA reads as TGTGCCAGCAGGGGTATGGGACTAGCGGGAGGTATCTACAATGAGCAGTTCTTC.

The chain links TRBV6-5 to TRBJ2-5; a possible D gene is TRBD1 (5 bases). The CDR3 length is 11 residues. Germline V gene sequence: CDR1 MNHEY, CDR2 SVGAGI. V lost 4 bases and J lost 5, with 5 bases in between. CDR3 in DNA: TGTGCCAGCAGTTCAGGGGAGACCCAGTACTTC. This gives the protein CASSSGETQYF.

The V and J genes are TRBV21-1 and TRBJ2-1; TRBD2, the D gene given by the table, was not confirmed from the DNA. TRBV21-1 is assigned pseudogene status. The CDR3 has 20 amino acids. CDR3 in amino acids: CASSTKTGELAGEKRWEQFF. The DNA of the CDR3 is TGTGCCAGCAGCACTAAAACTGGGGAGCTAGCGGGAGAGAAGCGTTGGGAGCAGTTCTTC.

The V gene is TRBV28, the J gene TRBJ2-5, with D uncertain. Germline V CDR1 and CDR2: MDHEN, SYDVKM. There are 14 residues in the CDR3. V dropped 3 bases and J dropped 1 base, with 9 bases sitting between them. The CDR3 DNA is TGTGCCAGCAGTTTCGGTCCAGCCCAAGAGACCCAGTACTTC. Protein: CASSFGPAQETQYF.